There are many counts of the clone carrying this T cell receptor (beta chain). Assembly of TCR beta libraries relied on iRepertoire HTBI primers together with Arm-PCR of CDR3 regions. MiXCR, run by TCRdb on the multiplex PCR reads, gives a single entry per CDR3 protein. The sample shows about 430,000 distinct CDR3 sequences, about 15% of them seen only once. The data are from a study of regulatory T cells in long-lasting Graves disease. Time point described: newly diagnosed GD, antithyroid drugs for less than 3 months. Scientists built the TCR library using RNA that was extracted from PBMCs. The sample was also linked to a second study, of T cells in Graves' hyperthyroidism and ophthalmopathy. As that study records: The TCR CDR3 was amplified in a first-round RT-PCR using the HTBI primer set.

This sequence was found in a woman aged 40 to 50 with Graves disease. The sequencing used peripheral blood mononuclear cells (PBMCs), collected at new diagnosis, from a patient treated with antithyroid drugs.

CDR3 region: CASLGQNYEQYF. CDR3 bases: TGTGCCAGCCTGGGACAGAACTACGAGCAGTACTTC. The chain joins TRBV6-2 or TRBV6-3 to TRBJ2-7; TRBD1 matches at 7 bases. The J segment lost 3 bases and the V segment lost 8 bases, leaving 4 bases of the junction unmatched. Per germline, CDR1 MNHEY and CDR2 SVGEGT. The CDR3 has 12 amino acids.